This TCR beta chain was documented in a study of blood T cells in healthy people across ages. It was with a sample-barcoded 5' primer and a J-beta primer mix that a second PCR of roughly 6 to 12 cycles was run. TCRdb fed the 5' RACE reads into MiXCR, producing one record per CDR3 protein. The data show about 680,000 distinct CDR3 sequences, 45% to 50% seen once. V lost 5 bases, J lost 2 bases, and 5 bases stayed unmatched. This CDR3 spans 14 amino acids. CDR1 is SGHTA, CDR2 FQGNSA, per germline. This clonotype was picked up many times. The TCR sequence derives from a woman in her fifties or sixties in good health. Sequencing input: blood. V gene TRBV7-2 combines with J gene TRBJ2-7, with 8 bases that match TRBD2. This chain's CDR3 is CASSPPGLAYEQYF. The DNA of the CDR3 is TGTGCCAGCAGCCCGCCGGGACTAGCCTACGAGCAGTACTTC.